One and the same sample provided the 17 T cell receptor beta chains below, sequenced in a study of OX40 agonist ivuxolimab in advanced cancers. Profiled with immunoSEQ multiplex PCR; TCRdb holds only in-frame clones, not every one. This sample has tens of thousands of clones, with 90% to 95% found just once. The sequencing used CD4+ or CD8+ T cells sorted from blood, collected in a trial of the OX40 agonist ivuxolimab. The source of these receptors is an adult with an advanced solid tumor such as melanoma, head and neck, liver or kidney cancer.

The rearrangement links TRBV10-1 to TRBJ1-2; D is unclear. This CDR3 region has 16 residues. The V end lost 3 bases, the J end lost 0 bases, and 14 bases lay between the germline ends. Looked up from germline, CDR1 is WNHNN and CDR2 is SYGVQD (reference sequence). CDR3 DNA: TGCGCCAGCAGTGAACTAAGCCAGAGGTCTAACTATGGCTACACCTTC. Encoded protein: CASSELSQRSNYGYTF.

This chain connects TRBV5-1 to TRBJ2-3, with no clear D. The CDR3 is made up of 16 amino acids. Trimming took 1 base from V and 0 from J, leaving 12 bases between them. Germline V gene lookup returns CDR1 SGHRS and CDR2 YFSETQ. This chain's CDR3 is CASSLTLGTSTDTQYF. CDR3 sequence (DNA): TGCGCCAGCAGCTTGACTCTTGGTACTAGCACAGATACGCAGTATTTT.

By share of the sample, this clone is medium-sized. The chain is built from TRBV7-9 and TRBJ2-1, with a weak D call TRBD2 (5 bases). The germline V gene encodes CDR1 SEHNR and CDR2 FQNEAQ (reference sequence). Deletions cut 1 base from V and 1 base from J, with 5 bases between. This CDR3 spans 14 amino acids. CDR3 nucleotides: TGTGCCAGCAGCTTAGGACTATCCTACAATGAGCAGTTCTTC. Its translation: CASSLGLSYNEQFF.

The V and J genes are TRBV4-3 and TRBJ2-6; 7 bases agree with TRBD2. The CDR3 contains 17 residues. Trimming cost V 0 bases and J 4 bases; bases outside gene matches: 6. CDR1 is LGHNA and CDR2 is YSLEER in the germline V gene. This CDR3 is CASSQEVSGAGANVLTF. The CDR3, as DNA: TGCGCCAGCAGCCAAGAAGTGAGCGGGGCGGGGGCCAACGTCCTGACTTTC.

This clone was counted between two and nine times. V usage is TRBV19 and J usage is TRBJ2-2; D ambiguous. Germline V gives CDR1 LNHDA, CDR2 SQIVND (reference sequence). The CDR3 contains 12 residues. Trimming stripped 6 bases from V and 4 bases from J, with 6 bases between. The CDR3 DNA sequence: TGTGCCAGTAGAGATCCCACCGGGGAGCTGTTTTTT. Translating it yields CASRDPTGELFF. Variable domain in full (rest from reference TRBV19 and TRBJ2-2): DGGITQSPKYLFRKEGQNVTLSCEQNLNHDAMYWYRQDPGQGLRLIYYSQIVNDFQKGDIAEGYSVSREKKESFPLTVTSAQKNPTAFYLCASRDPTGELFFGEGSRLTVL.

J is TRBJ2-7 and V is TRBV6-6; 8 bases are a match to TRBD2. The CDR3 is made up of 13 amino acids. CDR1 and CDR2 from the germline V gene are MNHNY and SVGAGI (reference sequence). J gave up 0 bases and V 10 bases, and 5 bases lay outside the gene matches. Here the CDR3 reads CATSGGVSYEQYF. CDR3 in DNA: TGTGCCACCTCGGGGGGGGTCTCCTACGAGCAGTACTTC.

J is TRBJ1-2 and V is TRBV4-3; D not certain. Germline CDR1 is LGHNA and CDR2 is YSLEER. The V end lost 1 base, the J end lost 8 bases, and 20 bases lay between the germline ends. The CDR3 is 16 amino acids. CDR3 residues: CASSQVLHGQPNGYTF. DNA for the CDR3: TGCGCCAGCAGCCAAGTCCTCCACGGGCAGCCTAACGGCTACACCTTC.

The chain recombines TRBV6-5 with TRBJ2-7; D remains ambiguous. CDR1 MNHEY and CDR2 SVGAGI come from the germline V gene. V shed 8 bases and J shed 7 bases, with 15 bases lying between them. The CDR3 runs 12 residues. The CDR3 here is CASWSVGLEQYF. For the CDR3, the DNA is TGTGCCAGCTGGTCTGTGGGGTTGGAGCAGTACTTC.

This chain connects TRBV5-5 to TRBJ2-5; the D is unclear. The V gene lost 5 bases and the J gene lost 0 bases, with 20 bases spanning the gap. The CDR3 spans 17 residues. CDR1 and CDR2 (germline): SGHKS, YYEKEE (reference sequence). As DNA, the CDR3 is TGTGCCAGCAGTTCCTCCCGGATTGGACGGAACCAAGAGACCCAGTACTTC. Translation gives CASSSSRIGRNQETQYF.

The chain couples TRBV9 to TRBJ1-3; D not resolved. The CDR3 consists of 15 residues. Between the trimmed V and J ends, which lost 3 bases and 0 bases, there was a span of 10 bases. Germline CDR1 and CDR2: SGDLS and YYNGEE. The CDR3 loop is CASSGPSGSGNTIYF. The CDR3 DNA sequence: TGTGCCAGCAGCGGCCCGTCAGGCTCTGGAAACACCATATATTTT. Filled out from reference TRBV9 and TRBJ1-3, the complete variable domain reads DSGVTQTPKHLITATGQRVTLRCSPRSGDLSVYWYQQSLDQGLQFLIQYYNGEERAKGNILERFSAQQFPDLHSELNLSSLELGDSALYFCASSGPSGSGNTIYFGEGSWLTVV.

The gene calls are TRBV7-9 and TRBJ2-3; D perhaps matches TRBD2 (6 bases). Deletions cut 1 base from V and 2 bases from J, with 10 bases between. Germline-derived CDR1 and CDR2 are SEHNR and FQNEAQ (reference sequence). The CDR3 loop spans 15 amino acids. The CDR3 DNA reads TGTGCCAGCAGCTTAGTAAGCGGGTTCACAGATACGCAGTATTTT. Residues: CASSLVSGFTDTQYF.

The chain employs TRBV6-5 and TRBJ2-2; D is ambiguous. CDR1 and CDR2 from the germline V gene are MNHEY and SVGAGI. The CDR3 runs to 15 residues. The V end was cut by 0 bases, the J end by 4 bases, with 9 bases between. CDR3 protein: CASSYSRYSTGELFF. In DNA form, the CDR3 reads TGTGCCAGCAGTTACTCGAGGTACAGCACCGGGGAGCTGTTTTTT.

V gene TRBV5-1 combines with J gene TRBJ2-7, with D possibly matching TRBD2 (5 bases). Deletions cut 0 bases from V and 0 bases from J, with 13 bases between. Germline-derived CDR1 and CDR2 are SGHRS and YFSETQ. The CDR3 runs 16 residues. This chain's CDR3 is CASSLVVGEASYEQYF. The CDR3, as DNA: TGCGCCAGCAGCTTGGTGGTGGGAGAAGCCTCCTACGAGCAGTACTTC.

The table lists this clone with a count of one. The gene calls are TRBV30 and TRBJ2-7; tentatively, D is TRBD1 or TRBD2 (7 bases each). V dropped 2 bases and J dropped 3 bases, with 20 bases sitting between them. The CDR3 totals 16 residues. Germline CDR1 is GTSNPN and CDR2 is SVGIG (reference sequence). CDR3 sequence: CAWSNQYRGGGYEQYF. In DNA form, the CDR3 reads TGTGCCTGGAGTAACCAATACAGGGGAGGGGGCTACGAGCAGTACTTC.

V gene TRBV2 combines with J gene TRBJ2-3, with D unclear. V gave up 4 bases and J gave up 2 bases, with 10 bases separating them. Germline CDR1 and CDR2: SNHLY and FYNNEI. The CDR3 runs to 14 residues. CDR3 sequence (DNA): TGTGCCAGCAGTGCTTTAGACTCCACAGATACGCAGTATTTT. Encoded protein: CASSALDSTDTQYF.

DNA for the CDR3: TGTGCCAGCAGTCTCACGGCGGGGATCCAAGAGACCCAGTACTTC. This sequence encodes CASSLTAGIQETQYF. V usage is TRBV11-2 and J usage is TRBJ2-5, with D perhaps matching TRBD2 (6 bases). The CDR3 contains 15 residues. The V gene's germline CDR1 is SGHAT and CDR2 FQNNGV. V gave up 6 bases and J gave up 1 base, with 15 bases separating them.

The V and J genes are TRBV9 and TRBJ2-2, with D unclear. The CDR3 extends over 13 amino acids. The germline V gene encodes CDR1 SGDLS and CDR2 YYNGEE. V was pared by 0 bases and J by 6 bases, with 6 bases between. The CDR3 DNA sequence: TGTGCCAGCAGCGTAGTGATGGCCGGGGAGCTGTTTTTT. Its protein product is CASSVVMAGELFF.